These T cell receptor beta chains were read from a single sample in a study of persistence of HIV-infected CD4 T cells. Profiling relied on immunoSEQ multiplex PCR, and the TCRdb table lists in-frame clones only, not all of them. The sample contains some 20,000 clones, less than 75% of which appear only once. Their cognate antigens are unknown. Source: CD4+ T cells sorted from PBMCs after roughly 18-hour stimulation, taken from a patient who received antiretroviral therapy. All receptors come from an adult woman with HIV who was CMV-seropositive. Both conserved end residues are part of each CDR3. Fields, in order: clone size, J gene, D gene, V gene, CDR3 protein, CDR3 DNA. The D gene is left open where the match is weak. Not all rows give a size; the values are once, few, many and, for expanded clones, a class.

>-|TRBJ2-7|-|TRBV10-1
CASSVSRRDSVYEQYF
TGCGCCAGCAGTGTAAGCCGGCGTGACAGCGTCTACGAGCAGTACTTC
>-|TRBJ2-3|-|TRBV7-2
CASSPFRGTNTQYF
TGTGCCAGCAGCCCCTTCCGGGGGACCAATACGCAGTATTTT
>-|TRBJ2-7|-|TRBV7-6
CASSLATGSYEQYF
TGTGCCAGCAGCTTAGCTACAGGTAGCTACGAGCAGTACTTC
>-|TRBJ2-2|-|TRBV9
CASSVQGMNTGELFF
TGTGCCAGCAGCGTACAGGGTATGAACACCGGGGAGCTGTTTTTT
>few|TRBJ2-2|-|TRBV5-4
CASSLGAGYTGELFF
TGTGCCAGCAGCTTGGGTGCGGGGTACACCGGGGAGCTGTTTTTT
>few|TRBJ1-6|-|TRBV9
CASSEGTGSPLHF
TGTGCCAGCAGCGAAGGGACCGGTTCACCCCTCCACTTT
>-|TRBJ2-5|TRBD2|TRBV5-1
CASSLWGGIQETQYF
TGCGCCAGCAGCTTGTGGGGAGGGATCCAAGAGACCCAGTACTTC
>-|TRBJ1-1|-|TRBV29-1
CSVKTSLNTEAFF
TGCAGCGTGAAGACGTCCCTGAACACTGAAGCTTTCTTT
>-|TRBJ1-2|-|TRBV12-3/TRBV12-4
CASSVNRHYGYTF
TGTGCCAGCAGTGTGAACAGGCACTATGGCTACACCTTC
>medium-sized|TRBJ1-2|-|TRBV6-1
CASSERRNYGYTF
TGTGCCAGCAGTGAAAGAAGGAACTATGGCTACACCTTC
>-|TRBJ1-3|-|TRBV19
CATTGQDSGNTIYF
TGTGCCACGACAGGCCAAGACTCTGGAAACACCATATATTTT
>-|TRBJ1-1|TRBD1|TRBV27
CASSFFGTGGMNTEAFF
TGTGCCAGCAGTTTCTTTGGGACAGGGGGAATGAACACTGAAGCTTTCTTT
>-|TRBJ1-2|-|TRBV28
CASSLIRLDGYTF
TGTGCCAGCAGTTTAATCCGGCTGGACGGCTACACCTTC
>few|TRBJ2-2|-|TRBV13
CASGRANTGELFF
TGTGCCAGCGGGCGGGCGAACACCGGGGAGCTGTTTTTT
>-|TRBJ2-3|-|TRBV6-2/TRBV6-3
CASSYGVTDTQYF
TGTGCCAGCAGTTACGGTGTCACAGATACGCAGTATTTT
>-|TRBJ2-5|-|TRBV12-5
CASGLDSQETQYF
TGTGCTAGTGGTTTGGACAGCCAAGAGACCCAGTACTTC
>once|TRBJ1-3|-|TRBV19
CASSERGRLSGNTIYF
TGTGCCAGTAGTGAACGGGGGCGACTCTCTGGAAACACCATATATTTT
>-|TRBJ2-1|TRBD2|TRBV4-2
CASSQTSGSYNEQFF
TGTGCCAGCAGCCAAACTAGCGGCTCGTACAATGAGCAGTTCTTC
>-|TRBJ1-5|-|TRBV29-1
CSVVADSNQPQHF
TGCAGCGTTGTGGCGGATAGCAATCAGCCCCAGCATTTT
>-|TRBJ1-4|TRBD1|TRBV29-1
CSVYMGQGREKLFF
TGCAGCGTCTACATGGGACAGGGACGCGAAAAACTGTTTTTT
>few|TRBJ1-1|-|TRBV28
CASRGRPEAFF
TGTGCCAGCAGGGGACGGCCTGAAGCTTTCTTT
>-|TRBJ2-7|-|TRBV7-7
CASSLGQGNEQYF
TGTGCTAGCAGCTTAGGTCAGGGGAACGAGCAGTACTTC
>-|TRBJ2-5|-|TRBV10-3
CAISRSEFGETQYF
TGTGCCATCTCACGCTCGGAGTTTGGGGAGACCCAGTACTTC
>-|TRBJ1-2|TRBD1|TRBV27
CASSVTGLSNYGYTF
TGTGCCAGCAGTGTGACAGGGCTGTCTAACTATGGCTACACCTTC
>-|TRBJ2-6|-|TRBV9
CASSEQGPTIPGANVLTF
TGTGCCAGCAGCGAGCAGGGTCCTACCATTCCTGGGGCCAACGTCCTGACTTTC
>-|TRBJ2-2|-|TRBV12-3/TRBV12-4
CATQGTGELFF
TGTGCCACCCAGGGCACCGGGGAGCTGTTTTTT
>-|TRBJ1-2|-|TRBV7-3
CASSLNGEGGYTF
TGTGCCAGCAGCTTAAACGGGGAAGGTGGCTACACCTTC
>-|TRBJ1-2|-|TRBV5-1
CASGLDTKGYGYTF
TGCGCCAGCGGACTCGACACCAAGGGTTATGGCTACACCTTC
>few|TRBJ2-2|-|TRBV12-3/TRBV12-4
CASRGTGTWELFF
TGTGCCAGCAGGGGCACAGGGACGTGGGAGCTGTTTTTT
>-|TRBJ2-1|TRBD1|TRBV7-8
CASSFRQGNGNEQFF
TGTGCCAGCAGCTTTCGACAGGGAAACGGCAATGAGCAGTTCTTC
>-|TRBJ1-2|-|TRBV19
CASSIVGHYYGYTF
TGTGCCAGTAGTATAGTGGGACACTACTATGGCTACACCTTC
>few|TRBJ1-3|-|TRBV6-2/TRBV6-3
CASIPTVLGNTIYF
TGTGCCAGCATCCCCACGGTACTTGGAAACACCATATATTTT
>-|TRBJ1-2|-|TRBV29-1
CSVYTGYYGYTF
TGCAGCGTATATACAGGGTACTATGGCTACACCTTC
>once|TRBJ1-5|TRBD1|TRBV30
CACQSGGQPQHF
TGTGCCTGCCAATCAGGGGGTCAGCCCCAGCATTTT
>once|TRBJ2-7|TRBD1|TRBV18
CASSPTRFDRGHEQYF
TGTGCCAGCTCACCAACTCGATTTGACAGGGGCCACGAGCAGTACTTC
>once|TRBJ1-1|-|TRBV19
CASSMGGRLNTEAFF
TGTGCCAGTAGTATGGGTGGGCGGCTGAACACTGAAGCTTTCTTT
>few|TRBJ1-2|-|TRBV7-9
CASSPSWKEYGYTF
TGTGCCAGCAGCCCCTCGTGGAAGGAGTATGGCTACACCTTC
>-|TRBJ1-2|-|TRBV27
CASSPGAGGYTF
TGTGCCAGCAGTCCCGGGGCGGGGGGCTACACCTTC
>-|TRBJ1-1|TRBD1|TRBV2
CASSVGRGGGTEAFF
TGTGCCAGCAGTGTTGGCAGGGGGGGTGGCACTGAAGCTTTCTTT
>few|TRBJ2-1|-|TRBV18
CASSERQGFEQFF
TGTGCCAGCTCAGAACGGCAGGGATTTGAGCAGTTCTTC
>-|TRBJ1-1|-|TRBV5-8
CASSLGLVPANTEAFF
TGTGCCAGCAGCTTGGGGTTAGTCCCCGCAAACACTGAAGCTTTCTTT